This T cell receptor beta chain was recovered during a study of cytomegalovirus exposure and HLA in healthy donors. Study-level information: Assignment to the Caucasian-associated ancestry cluster applied to approximately 80% of the 350 to 500 genotyped donors.

This clone has a handful of counts. Its antigen is still unknown. PCR primers comprised 60 Vbeta and 13 Jbeta primers. Sequencing used immunoSEQ multiplex PCR; TCRdb keeps in-frame clones, though not all of them. Among roughly 97,000 clones listed, roughly 85% were seen once. V lost 5 bases to trimming and J lost 1 base, with 11 bases between them. CDR1 and CDR2 (germline): SEHNR, FQNEAQ (reference sequence). CDR3 size: 14 residues. Findings and limits, study-wide: A cluster of highly shared sequence variants was likely a sequencing artifact. A later analysis, which compared TCR beta chains of equal frequency, found the HLA-associated ones more clonally expanded. Most of the TCR beta V segments (in an earlier analysis) were productive either about 87% or about 30% of the time.

The specimen was PBMCs. This TCR was sampled from a man between 60 and 75 years old in good health and CMV-seropositive. The V gene is TRBV7-9, the J gene TRBJ1-1; no firm D call. The CDR3 here is CASSPSPGNTEAFF. CDR3 nucleotide sequence: TGTGCCAGCAGCCCAAGTCCCGGGAACACTGAAGCTTTCTTT.